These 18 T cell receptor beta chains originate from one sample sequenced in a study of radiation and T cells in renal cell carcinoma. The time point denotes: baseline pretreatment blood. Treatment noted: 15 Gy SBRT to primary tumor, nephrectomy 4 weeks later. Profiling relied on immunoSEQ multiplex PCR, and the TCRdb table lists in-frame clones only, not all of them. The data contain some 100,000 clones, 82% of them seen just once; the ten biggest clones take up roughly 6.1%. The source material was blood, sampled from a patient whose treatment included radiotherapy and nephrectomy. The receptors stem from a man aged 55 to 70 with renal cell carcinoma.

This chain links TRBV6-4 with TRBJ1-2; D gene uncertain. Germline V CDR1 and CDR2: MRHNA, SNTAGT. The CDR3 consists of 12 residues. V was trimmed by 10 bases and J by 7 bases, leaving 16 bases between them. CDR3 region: CATLTRWGGYTF. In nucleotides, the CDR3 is TGTGCCACCCTGACTCGCTGGGGTGGCTACACCTTC.

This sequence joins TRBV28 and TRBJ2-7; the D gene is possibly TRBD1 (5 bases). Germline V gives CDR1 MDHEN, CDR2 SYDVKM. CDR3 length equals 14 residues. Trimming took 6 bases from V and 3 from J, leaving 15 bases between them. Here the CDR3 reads CASRLGLGVYEQYF. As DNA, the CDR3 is TGTGCCAGCAGGCTAGGGTTAGGGGTCTACGAGCAGTACTTC. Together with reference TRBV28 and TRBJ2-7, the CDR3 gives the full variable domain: DVKVTQSSRYLVKRTGEKVFLECVQDMDHENMFWYRQDPGLGLRLIYFSYDVKMKEKGDIPEGYSVSREKKERFSLILESASTNQTSMYLCASRLGLGVYEQYFGPGTRLTVT.

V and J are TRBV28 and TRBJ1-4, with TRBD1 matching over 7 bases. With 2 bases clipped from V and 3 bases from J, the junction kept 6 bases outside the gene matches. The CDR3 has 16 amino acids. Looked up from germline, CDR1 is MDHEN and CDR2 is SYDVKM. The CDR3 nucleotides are TGTGCCAGCAGTTTAGGTGACAGGGTAGCTAATGAAAAACTGTTTTTT. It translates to CASSLGDRVANEKLFF.

CDR3: CASSPGTSGHNEQFF. The CDR3 region has the DNA TGTGCCAGCAGCCCCGGGACTAGCGGACACAATGAGCAGTTCTTC. This chain joins TRBV6-6 and TRBJ2-1; 11 bases are shared with TRBD2. The CDR3 is 15 amino acids. From germline, CDR1 is MNHNY and CDR2 SVGAGI (reference sequence). V lost 6 bases and J lost 5; bases outside the gene matches: 6.

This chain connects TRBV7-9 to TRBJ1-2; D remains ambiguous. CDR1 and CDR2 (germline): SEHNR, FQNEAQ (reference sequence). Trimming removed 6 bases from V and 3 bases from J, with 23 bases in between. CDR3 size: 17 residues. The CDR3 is CASRGKKEPAKDYGYTF. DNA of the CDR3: TGTGCCAGCAGGGGTAAAAAGGAGCCAGCTAAGGACTATGGCTACACCTTC.

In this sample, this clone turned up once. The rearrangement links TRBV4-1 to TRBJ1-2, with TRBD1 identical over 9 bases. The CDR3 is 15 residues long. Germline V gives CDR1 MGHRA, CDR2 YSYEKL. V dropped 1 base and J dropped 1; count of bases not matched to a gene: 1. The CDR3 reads CASSQGDRVNYGYTF. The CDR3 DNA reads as TGCGCCAGCAGCCAAGGGGACAGGGTTAACTATGGCTACACCTTC.

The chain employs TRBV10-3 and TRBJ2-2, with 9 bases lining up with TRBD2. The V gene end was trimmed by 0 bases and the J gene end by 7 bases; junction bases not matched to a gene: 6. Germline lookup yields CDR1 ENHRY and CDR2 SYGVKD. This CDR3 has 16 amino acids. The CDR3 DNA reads TGTGCCATCAGTGAGTCGGGCGGGAGGGCCGGCGGGGAGCTGTTTTTT. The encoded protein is CAISESGGRAGGELFF.

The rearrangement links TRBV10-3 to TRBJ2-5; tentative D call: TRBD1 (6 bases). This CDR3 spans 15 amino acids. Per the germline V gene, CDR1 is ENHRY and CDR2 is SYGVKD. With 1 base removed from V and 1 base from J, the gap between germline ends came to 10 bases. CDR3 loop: CAISELGQLQETQYF. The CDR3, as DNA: TGTGCCATCAGTGAGTTGGGACAACTCCAAGAGACCCAGTACTTC.

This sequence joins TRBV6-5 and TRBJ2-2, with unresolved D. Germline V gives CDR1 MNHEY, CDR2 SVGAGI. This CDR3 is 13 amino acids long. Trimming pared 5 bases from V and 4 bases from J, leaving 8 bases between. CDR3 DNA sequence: TGTGCCAGCAGTCTCTCTCCCACCGGGGAGCTGTTTTTT. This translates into CASSLSPTGELFF.

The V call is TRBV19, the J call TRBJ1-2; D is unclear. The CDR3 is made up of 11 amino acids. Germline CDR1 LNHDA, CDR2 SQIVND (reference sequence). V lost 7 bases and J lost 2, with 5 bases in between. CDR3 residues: CASKQNYGYTF. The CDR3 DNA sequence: TGTGCCAGTAAACAAAACTATGGCTACACCTTC.

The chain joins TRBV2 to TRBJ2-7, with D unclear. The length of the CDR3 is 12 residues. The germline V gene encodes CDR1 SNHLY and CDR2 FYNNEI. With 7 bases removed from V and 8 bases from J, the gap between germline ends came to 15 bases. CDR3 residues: CASMQDSPKQYF. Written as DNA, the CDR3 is TGTGCCAGCATGCAAGACTCCCCCAAGCAGTACTTC. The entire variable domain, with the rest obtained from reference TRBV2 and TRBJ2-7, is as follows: EPEVTQTPSHQVTQMGQEVILRCVPISNHLYFYWYRQILGQKVEFLVSFYNNEISEKSEIFDDQFSVERPDGSNFTLKIRSTKLEDSAMYFCASMQDSPKQYFGPGTRLTVT.

The DNA for the CDR3 is TGTGCCAGTAGAACAGGGGCTGGTTTCTATGAGCAGTTCTTC. It encodes CASRTGAGFYEQFF. The V call is TRBV19, the J call TRBJ2-1; 7 positions match TRBD1. CDR3 length: 14 residues. CDR1 is LNHDA, CDR2 SQIVND, per germline (reference sequence). Trimming cost V 6 bases and J 8 bases; bases outside gene matches: 10.

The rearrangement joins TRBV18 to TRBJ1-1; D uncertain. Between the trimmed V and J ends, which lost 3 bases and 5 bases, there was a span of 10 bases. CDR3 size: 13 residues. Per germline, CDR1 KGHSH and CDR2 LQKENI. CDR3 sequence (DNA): TGTGCCAGCTCACCGATGGAAGGGACTGAAGCTTTCTTT. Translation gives CASSPMEGTEAFF.

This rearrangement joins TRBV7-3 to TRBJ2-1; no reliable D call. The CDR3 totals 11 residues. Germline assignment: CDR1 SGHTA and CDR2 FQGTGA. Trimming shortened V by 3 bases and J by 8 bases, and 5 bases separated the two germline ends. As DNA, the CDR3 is TGTGCCAGCAGCTTCGGGCATGAGCAGTTCTTC. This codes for CASSFGHEQFF.

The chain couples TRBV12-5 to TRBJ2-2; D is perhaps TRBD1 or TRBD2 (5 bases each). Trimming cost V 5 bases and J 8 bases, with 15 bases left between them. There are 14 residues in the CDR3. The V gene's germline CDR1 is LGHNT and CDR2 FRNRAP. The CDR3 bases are TGTGCTAGTGGTGCCTCCCAGGGACGGGGGGAGCTGTTTTTT. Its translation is CASGASQGRGELFF.

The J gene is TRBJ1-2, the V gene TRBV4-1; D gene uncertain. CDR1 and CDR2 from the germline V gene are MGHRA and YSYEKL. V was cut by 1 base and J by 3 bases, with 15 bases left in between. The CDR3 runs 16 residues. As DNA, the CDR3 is TGCGCCAGCAGCCAAGTCGGAGCGGGGAGAGACTATGGCTACACCTTC. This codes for CASSQVGAGRDYGYTF.

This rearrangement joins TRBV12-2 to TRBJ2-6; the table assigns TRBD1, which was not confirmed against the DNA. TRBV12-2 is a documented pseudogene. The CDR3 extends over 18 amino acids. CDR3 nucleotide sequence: TGTGCAAGTCGACCACAGGGACCAATTTTGTCTGGGGCCAACGTCCTGACTTTC. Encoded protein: CASRPQGPILSGANVLTF.

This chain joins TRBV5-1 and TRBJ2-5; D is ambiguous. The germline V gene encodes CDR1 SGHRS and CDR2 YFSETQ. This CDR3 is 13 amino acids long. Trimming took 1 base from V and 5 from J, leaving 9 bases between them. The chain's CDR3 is CASSLFGGETQYF. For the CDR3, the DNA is TGCGCCAGCAGCTTGTTTGGCGGTGAGACCCAGTACTTC.